Each of the 9 T cell receptor beta chains below was sequenced from the same sample in a study of T cells in women clearing cervical HPV infection. The method was immunoSEQ multiplex PCR; TCRdb's version includes in-frame clones alone and lacks a portion of them. In all, the sample yields 14,000 or so clones. Source material: blood buffy coat. Receptors were obtained from a woman between 18 and 70 years old with a cervical HPV16 infection that either progressed to CIN3+ or cleared (not recorded which).

A remark on this clone: The sequenced fragment ends 3 residues before the CDR3 boundary, so the rest is inferred from the germline J gene. The V call is TRBV19, the J call TRBJ2-2, with D possibly being TRBD2 (5 bases). Germline-derived CDR1 and CDR2 are LNHDA and SQIVND (reference sequence). The ends were cut back, 9 bases at V and 4 bases at J, with 12 bases in the middle. CDR3 size: 13 residues. Partial CDR3 DNA: TGTGCCAGCGATCGAGGGCCCACCGGGGAG. Residues: CASDRGPTGE. The CDR3 in its entirety is CASDRGPTGELFF.

For this clone: The CDR3 goes on 3 residues after the read ends, and that part is filled in from the germline J gene. This sequence joins TRBV30 and TRBJ1-2; the match to TRBD1 covers 7 bases. In germline, CDR1 is GTSNPN, CDR2 SVGIG (reference sequence). This CDR3 region has 15 residues. The CDR3 DNA, read in part, is TGTGCCTGGACCCAATGGTACAGGGGCATGGGGGGC. Amino acids: CAWTQWYRGMGG. The entire CDR3 reads CAWTQWYRGMGGYTF.

The sequenced CDR3 bases are TGTGCCAGCAGCTTGGGCCCTAGCGGGATCTCAGATACG. Amino acids: CASSLGPSGISDT. The entire CDR3 is CASSLGPSGISDTQYF. The chain employs TRBV5-4 and TRBJ2-3; TRBD2 matches at 9 bases. The read falls 3 residues short of the CDR3 end, and the missing part is taken from the germline J gene. The CDR3 has 16 amino acids. The V gene end was trimmed by 0 bases and the J gene end by 4 bases; junction bases not matched to a gene: 6. Per germline, CDR1 SGHNT and CDR2 YYREEE (reference sequence).

Remarks on this clone: Sequencing ends 3 residues short of the CDR3 end; the germline J gene provides the rest. V gene TRBV14 combines with J gene TRBJ2-7; D might be TRBD2 (6 bases). This CDR3 contains 17 residues. Germline CDR1 SGHDN, CDR2 FVKESK. Trimming shortened V by 0 bases and J by 1 base, and 16 bases separated the two germline ends. The sequenced part of the CDR3 DNA is TGTGCCAGCAGCCAAGACCCCGAGGGCGGGGATTCCTACGAG. The encoded protein is CASSQDPEGGDSYE. The CDR3 in its entirety is CASSQDPEGGDSYEQYF. Supplemented by reference TRBV14 and TRBJ2-7, the full variable domain reads EAGVTQFPSHSVIEKGQTVTLRCDPISGHDNLYWYRRVMGKEIKFLLHFVKESKQDESGMPNNRFLAERTGGTYSTLKVQPAELEDSGVYFCASSQDPEGGDSYEQYFGPGTRLTVT.

Notes on this clone: The sequence runs out 3 residues before the end of the CDR3; the remainder is reconstructed from the germline J gene. The chain is built from TRBV19 and TRBJ1-2; a weak D match, TRBD1 (5 bases). The CDR3 length is 13 residues. Germline-derived CDR1 and CDR2 are LNHDA and SQIVND (reference sequence). With 5 bases removed from V and 3 bases from J, the gap between germline ends came to 10 bases. The CDR3 here is CASSPEGHYGYTF. CDR3 DNA, as far as it was read: TGTGCCAGTAGTCCCGAGGGGCACTATGGC.

In the case of this clone: Read sequence stops 3 residues before the CDR3 end, and the germline J gene provides the missing end. V and J are TRBV6-2 or TRBV6-3 and TRBJ2-1; 8 positions match TRBD2. CDR1 and CDR2 from the germline V gene are MNHEY and SVGEGT. J was trimmed by 0 bases and V by 6 bases; bases with no gene match: 7. CDR3 length equals 16 residues. The CDR3 loop is CASRRLARSSYNEQFF. Partial CDR3 DNA: TGTGCCAGCAGACGACTAGCGAGGAGCTCCTACAATGAG.

Concerning this clone itself: The read gets to within 3 residues of the CDR3 end, and the germline J gene fills in the rest. The chain recombines TRBV7-9 with TRBJ2-3, with TRBD1 matching 9 bases. The CDR3 contains 15 residues. CDR1 is SEHNR, CDR2 FQNEAQ, per germline (reference sequence). CDR3 DNA, as far as it was read: TGTGCCAGCAGCCAAGAGGGGACAGGGCTACAGCCG. Amino acid sequence: CASSQEGTGLQP. The entire CDR3 sequence reads CASSQEGTGLQPQYF.

Concerning this clone itself: The sequenced fragment ends 3 residues before the CDR3 boundary, so the rest is inferred from the germline J gene. The V and J genes are TRBV7-6 and TRBJ1-2, with 9 bases identical to TRBD1. Germline-derived CDR1 and CDR2 are SGHVS and FNYEAQ. The CDR3 has 15 amino acids. CDR3 loop: CASSSRQGVTSDYTF. The covered CDR3 bases are TGTGCCAGCAGCTCGAGACAGGGGGTTACTTCCGAC.

On this clone: The read falls 3 residues short of the CDR3 end, and the missing part is taken from the germline J gene. Other DNA variants within this sample encode the same CDR3. The chain uses TRBV2 and TRBJ2-1; 9 bases match TRBD1. From germline, CDR1 is SNHLY and CDR2 FYNNEI. The V segment lost 7 bases and the J segment 4 bases; nucleotides outside the gene matches: 5. There are 14 residues in the CDR3. The sequenced CDR3 bases are TGTGCCAGCATCGGGGACAGGGTGTACAATGAG. Residues: CASIGDRVYNE. The entire CDR3 protein reads CASIGDRVYNEQFF. Full variable domain (missing parts from reference TRBV2 and TRBJ2-1): EPEVTQTPSHQVTQMGQEVILRCVPISNHLYFYWYRQILGQKVEFLVSFYNNEISEKSEIFDDQFSVERPDGSNFTLKIRSTKLEDSAMYFCASIGDRVYNEQFFGPGTRLTVL.